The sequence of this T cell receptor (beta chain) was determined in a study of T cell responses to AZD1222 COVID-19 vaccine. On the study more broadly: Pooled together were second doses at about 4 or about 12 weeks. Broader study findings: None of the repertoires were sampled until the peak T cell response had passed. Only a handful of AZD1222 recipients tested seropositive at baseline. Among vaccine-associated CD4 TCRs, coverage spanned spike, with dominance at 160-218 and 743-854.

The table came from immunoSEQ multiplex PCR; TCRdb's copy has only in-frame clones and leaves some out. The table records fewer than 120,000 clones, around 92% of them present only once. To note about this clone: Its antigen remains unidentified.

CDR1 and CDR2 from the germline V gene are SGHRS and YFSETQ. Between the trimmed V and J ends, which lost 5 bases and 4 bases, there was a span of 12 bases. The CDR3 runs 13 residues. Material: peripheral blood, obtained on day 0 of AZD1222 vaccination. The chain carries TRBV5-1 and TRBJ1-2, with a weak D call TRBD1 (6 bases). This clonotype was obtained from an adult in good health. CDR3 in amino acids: CASSWDKSYGYTF. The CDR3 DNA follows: TGCGCCAGCAGTTGGGACAAATCCTATGGCTACACCTTC.